This T cell receptor beta chain was identified during a study of blood T cell repertoires in COVID-19. Study overall: PBMCs, B-cell-depleted T cells, or T cells were the source of the cDNA or gDNA that made up the material.

The table came from immunoSEQ multiplex PCR; TCRdb's copy has only in-frame clones and leaves some out. The data show under 300,000 clones, roughly 90% seen once. The clonotype originates from a man aged 60 to 75 who had recovered from COVID-19. The sample comprised peripheral blood.

CDR3 residues: CASSPQAGRNTGELFF. CDR3 coding DNA: TGTGCCAGCAGCCCGCAAGCGGGGAGGAACACCGGGGAGCTGTTTTTT. The chain recombines TRBV7-9 with TRBJ2-2; 7 bases align to TRBD2. The CDR3 has 16 amino acids. V trimming: 5 bases; J trimming: 1 base; junction bases outside the gene matches: 7. Germline loops: CDR1 SEHNR, CDR2 FQNEAQ (reference sequence).